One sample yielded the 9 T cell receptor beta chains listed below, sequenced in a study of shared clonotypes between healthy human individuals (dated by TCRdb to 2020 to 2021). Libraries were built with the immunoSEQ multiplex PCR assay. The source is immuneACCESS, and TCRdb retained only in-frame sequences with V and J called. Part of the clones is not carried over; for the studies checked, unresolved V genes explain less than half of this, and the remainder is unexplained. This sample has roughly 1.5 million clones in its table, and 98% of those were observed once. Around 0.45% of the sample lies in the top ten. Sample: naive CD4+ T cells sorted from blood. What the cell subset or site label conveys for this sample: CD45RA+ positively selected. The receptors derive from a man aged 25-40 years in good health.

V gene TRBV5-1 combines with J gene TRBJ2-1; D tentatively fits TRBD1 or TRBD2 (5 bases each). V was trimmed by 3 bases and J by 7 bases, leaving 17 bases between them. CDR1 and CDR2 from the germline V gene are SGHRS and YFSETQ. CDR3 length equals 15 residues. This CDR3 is CASSSDPLGENEQFF. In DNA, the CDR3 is TGCGCCAGCAGCTCAGACCCGTTGGGGGAGAATGAGCAGTTCTTC.

CDR3 region: CASIPDSYNEQFF. The CDR3 nucleotides are TGTGCCAGCATCCCCGACAGCTACAATGAGCAGTTCTTC. The chain couples TRBV28 to TRBJ2-1, with D tentatively TRBD1 (5 bases). The V gene lost 7 bases and the J gene lost 3 bases, with 10 bases spanning the gap. CDR1 MDHEN and CDR2 SYDVKM come from the germline V gene. The CDR3 consists of 13 residues. The whole variable domain, filled in from reference TRBV28 and TRBJ2-1, reads DVKVTQSSRYLVKRTGEKVFLECVQDMDHENMFWYRQDPGLGLRLIYFSYDVKMKEKGDIPEGYSVSREKKERFSLILESASTNQTSMYLCASIPDSYNEQFFGPGTRLTVL.

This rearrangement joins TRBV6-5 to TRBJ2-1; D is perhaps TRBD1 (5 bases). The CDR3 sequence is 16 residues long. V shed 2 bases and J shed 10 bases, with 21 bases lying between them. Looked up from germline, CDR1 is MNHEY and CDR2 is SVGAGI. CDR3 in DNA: TGTGCCAGCAGTTACCAGGGATCGGTACTACAAGGAGAGCAGTTCTTC. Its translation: CASSYQGSVLQGEQFF.

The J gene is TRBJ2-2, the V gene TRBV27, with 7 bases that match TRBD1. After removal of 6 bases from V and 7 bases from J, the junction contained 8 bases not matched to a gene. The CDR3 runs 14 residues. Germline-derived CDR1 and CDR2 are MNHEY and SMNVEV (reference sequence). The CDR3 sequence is CASRFNRGNGELFF. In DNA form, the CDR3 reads TGTGCCAGCAGATTTAACAGGGGCAACGGGGAGCTGTTTTTT.

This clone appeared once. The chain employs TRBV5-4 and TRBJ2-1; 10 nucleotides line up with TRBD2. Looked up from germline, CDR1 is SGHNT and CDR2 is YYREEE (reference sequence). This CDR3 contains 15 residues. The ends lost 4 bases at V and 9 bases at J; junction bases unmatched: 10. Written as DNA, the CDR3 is TGTGCCAGCAGCACGTCGGGACTAGCGAGGGGTGAGCAGTTCTTC. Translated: CASSTSGLARGEQFF.

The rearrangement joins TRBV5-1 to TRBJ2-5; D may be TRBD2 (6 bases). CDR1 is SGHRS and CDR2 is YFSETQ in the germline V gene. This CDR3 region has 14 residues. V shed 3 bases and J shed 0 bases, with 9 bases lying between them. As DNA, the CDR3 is TGCGCCAGCAGCTGGGGGGAGTACCAAGAGACCCAGTACTTC. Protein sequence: CASSWGEYQETQYF.

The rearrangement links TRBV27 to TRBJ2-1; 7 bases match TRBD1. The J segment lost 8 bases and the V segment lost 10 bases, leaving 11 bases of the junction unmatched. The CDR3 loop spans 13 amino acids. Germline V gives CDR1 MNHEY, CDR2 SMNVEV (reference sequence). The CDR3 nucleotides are TGTGCCAAACCTCTCCACAGGGGTCATGAGCAGTTCTTC. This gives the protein CAKPLHRGHEQFF.

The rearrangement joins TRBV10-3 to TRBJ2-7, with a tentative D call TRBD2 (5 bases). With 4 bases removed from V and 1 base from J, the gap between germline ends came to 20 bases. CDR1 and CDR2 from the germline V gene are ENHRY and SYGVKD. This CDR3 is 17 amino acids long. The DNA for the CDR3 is TGTGCCATCAGTGCCCCTGAGGGAGCAGCTTCATCCTACGAGCAGTACTTC. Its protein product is CAISAPEGAASSYEQYF.

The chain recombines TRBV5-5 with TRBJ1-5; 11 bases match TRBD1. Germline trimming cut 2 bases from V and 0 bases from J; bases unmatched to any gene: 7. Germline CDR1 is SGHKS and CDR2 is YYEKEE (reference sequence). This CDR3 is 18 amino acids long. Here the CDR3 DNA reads TGTGCCAGCAGCTTTTTTCCGGGACAGGGGGATAGCAATCAGCCCCAGCATTTT. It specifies CASSFFPGQGDSNQPQHF.